This T cell receptor (beta chain) derives from a study of T cell repertoires in cytomegalovirus infection. This clonotype was seen only a few times. Its antigen is not identified. TCRdb recomputed calls from the reads with MiXCR, one row per CDR3 protein. The table shows some 920,000 distinct CDR3 sequences, with approximately 30% occurring only once. Germline V gene sequence: CDR1 KGHSH, CDR2 LQKENI. J lost 5 bases, V lost 5 bases, and 12 bases had no gene match. The CDR3 is made up of 17 amino acids. The rearrangement links TRBV18 to TRBJ1-2, with TRBD1 matching over 12 bases. Source: cultured CD8+ T cells from PBMCs, taken from culture after CMV antigen stimulation. This TCR derives from a human donor in good health (CMV status not recorded). Some clones in this sample may be carry-over from other donors' samples. CDR3 sequence reads: CASSTPGQGAPEYGYTF. The CDR3 coding sequence is TGTGCCAGCTCAACCCCGGGACAGGGGGCGCCGGAGTATGGCTACACCTTC.